The clone carrying this T cell receptor (beta chain) appeared a few times. The target antigen is unknown. The PCR contained 60 Vbeta and 13 Jbeta primers. TCRdb's table, derived via immunoSEQ multiplex PCR, lists solely in-frame clones and lacks some. The sample yields some 150,000 clones, roughly 80% seen once. This sample stems from a study of cytomegalovirus exposure and HLA in healthy donors. For the study at large: Within the Caucasian-associated ancestry cluster were around four fifths of the roughly 400 genotyped donors. Findings of the study overall: An assumption of roughly uniform sequencing depth across donors underlay the presence/absence analyses. Later analysis suggested links between common viral pathogens and several top significant clusters. Cytomegalovirus-associated status was assigned to about 170 TCR beta chains.

Germline CDR1 MDHEN, CDR2 SYDVKM. V was pared by 6 bases and J by 7 bases, with 21 bases between. CDR3 length equals 15 residues. The sequencing sample was made of PBMCs. This TCR derives from a man aged 25-40 years in good health and CMV-seronegative. The chain is built from TRBV28 and TRBJ1-2; D is ambiguous. This CDR3 is CASSSPFRVGGGYTF. The CDR3 coding sequence is TGTGCCAGCAGCTCCCCCTTCCGAGTCGGAGGTGGCTACACCTTC.